Following are 5 T cell receptor beta chains from one sample sequenced in a study of early T cells in non-severe SARS-CoV-2 infection. TCRdb recomputed calls from the 5' RACE reads with MiXCR, one row per CDR3 protein. Of roughly 24,000 distinct CDR3 sequences listed, approximately 5% were seen once; the top ten hold about 7.8%. The specimen was whole blood. The receptors derive from an adult who was a healthcare worker with PCR-confirmed SARS-CoV-2 infection or an uninfected control (not recorded which).

This clonotype was observed many times. V usage is TRBV28 and J usage is TRBJ1-1, with D possibly TRBD1 on 5 matching bases. The CDR3 consists of 14 residues. Deletions cut 6 bases from V and 0 bases from J, with 11 bases between. From germline, CDR1 is MDHEN and CDR2 SYDVKM. CDR3 sequence reads: CASSRPGVNTEAFF. CDR3 nucleotide sequence: TGTGCCAGCAGCAGGCCGGGGGTGAACACTGAAGCTTTCTTT. Variable domain in full (rest from reference TRBV28 and TRBJ1-1): DVKVTQSSRYLVKRTGEKVFLECVQDMDHENMFWYRQDPGLGLRLIYFSYDVKMKEKGDIPEGYSVSREKKERFSLILESASTNQTSMYLCASSRPGVNTEAFFGQGTRLTVV.

This clonotype was counted only a few times. The rearrangement links TRBV7-9 to TRBJ2-2, with 10 bases that match TRBD1. Germline V gene lookup returns CDR1 SEHNR and CDR2 FQNEAQ (reference sequence). V lost 5 bases and J lost 4; bases outside the gene matches: 4. The CDR3 is 15 amino acids. The CDR3 region is CASSPGQGITGELFF. The CDR3 DNA follows: TGTGCCAGCAGCCCGGGACAGGGGATCACCGGGGAGCTGTTTTTT.

This clonotype has just a few counts. The chain combines TRBV9 with TRBJ2-1; 11 nucleotides match TRBD1. V lost 0 bases to trimming and J lost 9 bases; unmatched junction nucleotides: 2. Germline assignment: CDR1 SGDLS and CDR2 YYNGEE. CDR3 size: 14 residues. The CDR3 coding sequence is TGTGCCAGCAGCGTAGGGACAGGGGGCGCTGAGCAGTTCTTC. Protein product: CASSVGTGGAEQFF.

This clonotype was seen repeatedly, ten times or more. V gene TRBV27 combines with J gene TRBJ2-1; D is unclear. V lost 2 bases and J lost 8, with 13 bases in between. CDR3 length: 14 amino acids. Germline CDR1 reads MNHEY; CDR2 reads SMNVEV (reference sequence). This CDR3 is CASSLTFLIHEQFF. The CDR3 bases are TGTGCCAGCAGTTTAACGTTCCTTATCCATGAGCAGTTCTTC.

This clonotype was detected many times. The chain employs TRBV7-2 and TRBJ2-7; 14 positions match TRBD2. The germline V gene encodes CDR1 SGHTA and CDR2 FQGNSA. V lost 4 bases, J lost 2 bases, and 4 bases stayed unmatched. CDR3 size: 16 residues. The CDR3 DNA reads TGTGCCAGCAGCTCAACGGGACTAGCGGGGGCCTACGAGCAGTACTTC. Its protein is CASSSTGLAGAYEQYF.